This TCR beta chain is from a study of identical twins. Each CDR3 protein is one row after TCRdb ran MiXCR on the 5' RACE reads. This sample has 1.5 million or so distinct CDR3 sequences, with around a third found just once. With no exceptions, donors were healthy Caucasians. Germline assignment: CDR1 MNHEY and CDR2 SVGAGI. The CDR3 runs to 15 residues. V lost 4 bases and J lost 5; bases outside the gene matches: 8. Study-level findings and limits: Modelling approaches yielded underestimates of out-of-frame TCR alpha sharing between monozygotic twins.

This clonotype was counted a single time. Its antigen is undetermined. The receptor was isolated from a newborn girl in good health. The rearrangement links TRBV6-5 to TRBJ1-5; 7 nucleotides match TRBD1. The sample comprised cord blood. The DNA of the CDR3 is TGTGCCAGCAGTTTAACAGGGGAGGCCTATCAGCCCCAGCATTTT. Its translation is CASSLTGEAYQPQHF.